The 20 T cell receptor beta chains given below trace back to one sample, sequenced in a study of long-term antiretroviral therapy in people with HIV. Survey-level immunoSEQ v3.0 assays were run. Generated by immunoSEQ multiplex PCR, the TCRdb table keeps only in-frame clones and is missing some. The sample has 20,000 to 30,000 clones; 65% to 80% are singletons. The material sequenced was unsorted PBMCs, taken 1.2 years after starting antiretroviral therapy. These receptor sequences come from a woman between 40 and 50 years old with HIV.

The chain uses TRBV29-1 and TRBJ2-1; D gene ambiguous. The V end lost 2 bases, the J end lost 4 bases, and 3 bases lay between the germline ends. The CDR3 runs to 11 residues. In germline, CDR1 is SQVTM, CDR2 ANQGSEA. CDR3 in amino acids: CSVERYNEQFF. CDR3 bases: TGCAGCGTTGAAAGGTACAATGAGCAGTTCTTC.

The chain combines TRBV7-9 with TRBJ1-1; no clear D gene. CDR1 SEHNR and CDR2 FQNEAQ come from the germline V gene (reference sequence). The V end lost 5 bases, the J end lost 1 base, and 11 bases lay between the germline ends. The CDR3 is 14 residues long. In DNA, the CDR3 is TGTGCCAGCAGCCCACCAAGGCCGAACACTGAAGCTTTCTTT. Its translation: CASSPPRPNTEAFF.

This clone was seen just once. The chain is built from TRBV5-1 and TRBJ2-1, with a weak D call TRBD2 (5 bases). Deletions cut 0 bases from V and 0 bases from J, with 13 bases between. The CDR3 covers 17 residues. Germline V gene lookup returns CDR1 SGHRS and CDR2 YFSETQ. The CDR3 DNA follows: TGCGCCAGCAGCTTGGAGCCGGGGAGCTCCTCCTACAATGAGCAGTTCTTC. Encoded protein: CASSLEPGSSSYNEQFF.

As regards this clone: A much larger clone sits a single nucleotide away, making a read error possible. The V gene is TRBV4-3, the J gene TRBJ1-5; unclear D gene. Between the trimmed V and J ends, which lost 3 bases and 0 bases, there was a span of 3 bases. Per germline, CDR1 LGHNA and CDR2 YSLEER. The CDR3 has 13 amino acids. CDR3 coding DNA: TGCGCCAGCAGCCAGGATAGCAATCAGCCCCAGCATTTT. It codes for CASSQDSNQPQHF.

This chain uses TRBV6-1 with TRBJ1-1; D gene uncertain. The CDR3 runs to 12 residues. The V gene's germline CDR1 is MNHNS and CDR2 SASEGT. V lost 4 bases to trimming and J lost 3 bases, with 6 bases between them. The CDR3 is CASSAGYTEAFF. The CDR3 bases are TGTGCCAGCAGTGCAGGATACACTGAAGCTTTCTTT.

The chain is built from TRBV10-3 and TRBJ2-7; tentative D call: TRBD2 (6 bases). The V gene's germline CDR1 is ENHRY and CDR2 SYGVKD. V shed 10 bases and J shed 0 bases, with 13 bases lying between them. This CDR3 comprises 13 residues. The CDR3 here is CATLRESSYEQYF. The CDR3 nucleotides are TGTGCCACCCTCCGGGAGTCCTCCTACGAGCAGTACTTC.

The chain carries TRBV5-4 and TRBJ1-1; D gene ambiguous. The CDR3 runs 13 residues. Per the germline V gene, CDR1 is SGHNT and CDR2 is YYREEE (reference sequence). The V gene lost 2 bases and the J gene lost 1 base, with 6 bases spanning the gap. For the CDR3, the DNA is TGTGCCAGCAGCTTTGGGCGGAACACTGAAGCTTTCTTT. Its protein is CASSFGRNTEAFF. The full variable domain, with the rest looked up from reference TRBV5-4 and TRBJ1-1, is ETGVTQSPTHLIKTRGQQVTLRCSSQSGHNTVSWYQQALGQGPQFIFQYYREEENGRGNFPPRFSGLQFPNYSSELNVNALELDDSALYLCASSFGRNTEAFFGQGTRLTVV.

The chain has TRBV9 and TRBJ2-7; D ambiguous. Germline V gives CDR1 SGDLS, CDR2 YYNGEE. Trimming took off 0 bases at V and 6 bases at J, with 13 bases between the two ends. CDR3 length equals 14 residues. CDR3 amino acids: CASSVAEQAVEQYF. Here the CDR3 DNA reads TGTGCCAGCAGCGTAGCTGAGCAGGCAGTCGAGCAGTACTTC.

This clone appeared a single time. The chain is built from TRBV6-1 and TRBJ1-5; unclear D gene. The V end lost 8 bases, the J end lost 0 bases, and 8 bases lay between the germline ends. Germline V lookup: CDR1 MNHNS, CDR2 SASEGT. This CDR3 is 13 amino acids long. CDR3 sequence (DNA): TGTGCCAGCGGAGAGAATAGCAATCAGCCCCAGCATTTT. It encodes CASGENSNQPQHF.

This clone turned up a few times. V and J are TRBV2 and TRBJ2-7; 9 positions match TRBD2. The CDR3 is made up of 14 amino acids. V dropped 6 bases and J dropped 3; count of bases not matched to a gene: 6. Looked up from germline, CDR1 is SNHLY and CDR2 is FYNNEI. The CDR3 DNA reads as TGTGCCAGCAGCCAGCGGGGGGCAGGCTACGAGCAGTACTTC. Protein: CASSQRGAGYEQYF.

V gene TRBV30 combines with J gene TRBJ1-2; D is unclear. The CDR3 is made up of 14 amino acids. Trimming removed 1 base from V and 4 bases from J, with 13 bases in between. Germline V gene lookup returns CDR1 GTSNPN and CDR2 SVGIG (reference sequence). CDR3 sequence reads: CAWSESEEFYGYTF. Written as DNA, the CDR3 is TGTGCCTGGAGTGAAAGCGAGGAGTTCTATGGCTACACCTTC.

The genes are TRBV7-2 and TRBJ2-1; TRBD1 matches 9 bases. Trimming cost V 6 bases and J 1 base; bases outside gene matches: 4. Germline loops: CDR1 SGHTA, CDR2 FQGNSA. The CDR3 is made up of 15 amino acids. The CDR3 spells CASRRDRASYNEQFF. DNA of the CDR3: TGTGCCAGCAGGAGGGACAGGGCTTCCTACAATGAGCAGTTCTTC. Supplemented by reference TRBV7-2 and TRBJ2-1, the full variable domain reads GAGVSQSPSNKVTEKGKDVELRCDPISGHTALYWYRQSLGQGLEFLIYFQGNSAPDKSGLPSDRFSAERTGGSVSTLTIQRTQQEDSAVYLCASRRDRASYNEQFFGPGTRLTVL.

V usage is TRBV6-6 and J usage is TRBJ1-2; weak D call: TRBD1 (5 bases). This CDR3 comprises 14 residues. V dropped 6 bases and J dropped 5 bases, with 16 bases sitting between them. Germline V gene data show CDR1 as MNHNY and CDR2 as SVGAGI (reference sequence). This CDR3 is CASSRKGSEYGYTF. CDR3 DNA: TGTGCCAGCAGCCGCAAGGGGAGTGAATATGGCTACACCTTC.

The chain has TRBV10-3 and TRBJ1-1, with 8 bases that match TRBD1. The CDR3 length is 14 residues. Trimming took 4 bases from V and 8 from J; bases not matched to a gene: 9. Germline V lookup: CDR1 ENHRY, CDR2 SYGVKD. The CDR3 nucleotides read TGTGCCATCAGTGCGGCCCAGGGGGCGGGAGAAGCTTTCTTT. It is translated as CAISAAQGAGEAFF.

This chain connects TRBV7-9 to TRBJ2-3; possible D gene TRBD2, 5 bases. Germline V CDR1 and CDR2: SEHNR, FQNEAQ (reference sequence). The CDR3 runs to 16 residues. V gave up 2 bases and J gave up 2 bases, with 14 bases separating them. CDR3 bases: TGTGCCAGCAGCTTACGCGGTCAGCGGCCCACAGATACGCAGTATTTT. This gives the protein CASSLRGQRPTDTQYF.

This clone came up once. CDR3 coding DNA: TGTGCCAGCAGCTTGAGCTCCTACGAGCAGTACTTC. It encodes CASSLSSYEQYF. The rearrangement links TRBV5-6 to TRBJ2-7; D remains ambiguous. The CDR3 consists of 12 residues. Between the trimmed V and J ends, which lost 1 base and 0 bases, there was a span of 2 bases. The germline CDR1 and CDR2 sequences are SGHDT and YYEEEE.

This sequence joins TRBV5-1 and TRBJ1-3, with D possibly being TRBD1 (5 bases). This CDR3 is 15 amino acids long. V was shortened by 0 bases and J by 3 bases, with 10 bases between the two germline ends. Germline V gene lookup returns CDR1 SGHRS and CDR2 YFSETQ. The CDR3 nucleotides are TGCGCCAGCAGCTTGGAAGGGGCGCTTGGAAACACCATATATTTT. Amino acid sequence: CASSLEGALGNTIYF.

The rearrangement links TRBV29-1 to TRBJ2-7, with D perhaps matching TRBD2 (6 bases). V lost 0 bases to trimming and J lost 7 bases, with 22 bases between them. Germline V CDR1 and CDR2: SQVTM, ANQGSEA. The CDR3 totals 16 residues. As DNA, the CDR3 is TGCAGCGTTGAAGAGGCGGGGTCCCCCACGATAGGGGAGCAGTACTTC. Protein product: CSVEEAGSPTIGEQYF.

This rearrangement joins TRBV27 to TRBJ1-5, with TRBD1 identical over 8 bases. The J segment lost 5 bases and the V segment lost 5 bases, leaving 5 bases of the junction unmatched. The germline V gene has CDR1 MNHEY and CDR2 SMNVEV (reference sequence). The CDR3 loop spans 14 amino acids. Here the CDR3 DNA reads TGTGCCAGCAGTCCCACAGGGGGGCATCAGCCCCAGCATTTT. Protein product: CASSPTGGHQPQHF.

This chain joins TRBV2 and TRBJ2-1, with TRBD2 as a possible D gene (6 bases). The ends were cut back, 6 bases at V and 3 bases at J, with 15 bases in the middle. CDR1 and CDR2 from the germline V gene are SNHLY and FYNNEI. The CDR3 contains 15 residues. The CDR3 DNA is TGTGCCAGCAGCAGGGCTAGCGTCCTCTACAATGAGCAGTTCTTC. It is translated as CASSRASVLYNEQFF.